This T cell receptor beta chain emerged from a study of blood T cell repertoires in COVID-19. Study at large: From the United States, Italy and Spain came samples of acute and convalescent COVID-19. Nucleic acid was either cDNA or gDNA, and it came from T cells, B-cell-depleted T cells, or PBMCs.

As processed by the authors: It was from reference gene primer amplification that nucleated cell counts were estimated. Profiling relied on immunoSEQ multiplex PCR, and the TCRdb table lists in-frame clones only, not all of them. V and J calls and clone size are copied from that table; D and trimming were computed from the DNA. The table records some 180,000 clones, 70% to 90% of them present only once. Enrollment of patients from Seattle took place during active infection, with longitudinal follow-up. V was pared by 1 base and J by 4 bases, with 6 bases of the junction left unmatched. This CDR3 has 15 amino acids. From germline, CDR1 is SGHDT and CDR2 YYEEEE.

This sequence joins TRBV5-6 and TRBJ1-2, with 8 nucleotides matching TRBD1. Sequences were obtained from peripheral blood. This sequence originates from a woman older than 75 with COVID-19, enrolled during active disease. The CDR3 coding sequence is TGTGCCAGCAGCTTGAGAGGTGACAGGGGCTATGGCTACACCTTC. Its translation is CASSLRGDRGYGYTF.